This T cell receptor (beta chain) was observed in a study of CD4+ T cells in melanoma. Study outcomes and limitations: CD8+ T cell, macrophage and B cell function reportedly correlated with neoantigen-specific CD4+ T cells. Neoantigen-specific CD4+ T cells in melanoma reportedly had diverse differentiation states.

As to this clone: The antigen is not known.

Clones were sequenced by immunoSEQ multiplex PCR, and TCRdb holds only the in-frame ones, with some missing. The sample includes some 110,000 clones, about 90% of them seen just once. Input material: peripheral blood. The TCR was taken from a human donor with melanoma.

CDR3 in DNA: TGTGCCAGCAGTCCTCCAGATACGCAGTATTTT. The encoded protein is CASSPPDTQYF. The chain uses TRBV6-6 and TRBJ2-3; D is undetermined. The CDR3 extends over 11 amino acids. The V gene lost 5 bases and the J gene lost 4 bases, with 4 bases spanning the gap. Germline CDR1 reads MNHNY; CDR2 reads SVGAGI (reference sequence).